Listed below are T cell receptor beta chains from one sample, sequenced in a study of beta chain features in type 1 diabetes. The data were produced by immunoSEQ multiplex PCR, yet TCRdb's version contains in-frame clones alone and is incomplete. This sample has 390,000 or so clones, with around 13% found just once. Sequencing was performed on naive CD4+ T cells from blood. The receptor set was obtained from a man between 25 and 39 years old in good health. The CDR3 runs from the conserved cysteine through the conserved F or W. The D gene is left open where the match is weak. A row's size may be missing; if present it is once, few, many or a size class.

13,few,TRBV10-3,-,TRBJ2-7,CAISENHSYEQYF,TGTGCCATCAGTGAAAATCACTCCTACGAGCAGTACTTC
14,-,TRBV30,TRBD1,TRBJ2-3,CAWRTGQSFVTQYF,TGTGCCTGGAGGACGGGACAGTCCTTTGTTACGCAGTATTTT
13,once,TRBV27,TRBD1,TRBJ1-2,CASSQQGNYGYTF,TGTGCCAGCAGCCAACAGGGGAACTATGGCTACACCTTC
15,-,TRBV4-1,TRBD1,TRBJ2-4,CASSPSGTGVNIQYF,TGCGCCAGCAGCCCCTCCGGGACAGGGGTTAACATTCAGTACTTC
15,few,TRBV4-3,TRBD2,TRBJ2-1,CASSPTSGSYNEQFF,TGCGCCAGCAGCCCAACTAGCGGGTCCTACAATGAGCAGTTCTTC
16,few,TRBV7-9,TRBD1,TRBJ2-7,CASSLFQGAVSYEQYF,TGTGCCAGCAGCTTATTCCAGGGGGCTGTCTCCTACGAGCAGTACTTC
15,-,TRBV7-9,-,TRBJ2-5,CASSLAGGIQETQYF,TGTGCCAGCAGCTTAGCAGGAGGGATCCAAGAGACCCAGTACTTC
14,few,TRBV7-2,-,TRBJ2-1,CASSGRGSYNEQFF,TGTGCCAGCAGCGGGAGGGGGAGCTACAATGAGCAGTTCTTC
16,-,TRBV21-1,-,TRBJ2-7,CASSKEGDRYPYEQYF,TGTGCCAGCAGCAAAGAAGGGGACAGGTACCCCTACGAGCAGTACTTC
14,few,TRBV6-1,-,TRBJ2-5,CASSEVVGAETQYF,TGTGCCAGCAGTGAAGTAGTGGGAGCTGAGACCCAGTACTTC
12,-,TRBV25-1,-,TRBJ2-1,CASRGDSNEQFF,TGTGCCAGCAGGGGAGACAGCAATGAGCAGTTCTTC
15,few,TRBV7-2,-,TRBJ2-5,CASSRPWVSQETQYF,TGTGCCAGCAGCCGGCCGTGGGTTAGTCAAGAGACCCAGTACTTC
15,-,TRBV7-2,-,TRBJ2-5,CASSRTRVAQETQYF,TGTGCCAGCAGCCGTACTCGGGTGGCCCAAGAGACCCAGTACTTC
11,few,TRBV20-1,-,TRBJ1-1,CSARGDTEAFF,TGCAGTGCTAGGGGGGACACTGAAGCTTTCTTT
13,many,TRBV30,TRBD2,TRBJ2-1,CAWNQREDNEQFF,TGTGCCTGGAACCAGCGGGAGGACAATGAGCAGTTCTTC
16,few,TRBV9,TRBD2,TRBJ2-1,CASSGTGLAGLNEQFF,TGTGCCAGCAGCGGGACGGGACTAGCGGGACTTAATGAGCAGTTCTTC
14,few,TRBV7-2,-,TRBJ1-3,CASSLEQATNTIYF,TGTGCCAGCAGCTTAGAACAGGCGACAAACACCATATATTTT
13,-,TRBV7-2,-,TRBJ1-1,CASSFRGNTEAFF,TGTGCCAGCAGCTTCCGAGGGAACACTGAAGCTTTCTTT
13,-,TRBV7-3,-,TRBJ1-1,CASSHRVLREAFF,TGTGCCAGCAGTCACAGGGTCCTCCGGGAAGCTTTCTTT
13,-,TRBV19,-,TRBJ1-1,CASSIEDNTEAFF,TGTGCCAGTAGTATAGAAGATAACACTGAAGCTTTCTTT
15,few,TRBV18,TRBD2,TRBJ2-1,CASSPRLAGYNEQFF,TGTGCCAGCTCACCGAGGCTAGCGGGGTACAATGAGCAGTTCTTC
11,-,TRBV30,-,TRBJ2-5,CAWTTGQTQYF,TGTGCCTGGACCACCGGACAGACCCAGTACTTC
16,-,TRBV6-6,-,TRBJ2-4,CARPSQVEKAKNIQYF,TGTGCCAGACCTTCCCAGGTTGAGAAAGCCAAAAACATTCAGTACTTC
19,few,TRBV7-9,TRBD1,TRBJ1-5,CASSLVRESGRGHNQPQHF,TGTGCCAGCAGCTTAGTTCGGGAGTCTGGCAGGGGGCACAATCAGCCCCAGCATTTT
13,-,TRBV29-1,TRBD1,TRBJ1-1,CSVAGQMNTEAFF,TGCAGCGTTGCGGGACAGATGAACACTGAAGCTTTCTTT
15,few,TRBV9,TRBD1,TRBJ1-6,CASSSGQGYNSPLHF,TGTGCCAGCAGTTCCGGACAGGGATATAATTCACCCCTCCACTTT
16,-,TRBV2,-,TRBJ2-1,CASSEGLRPTYNEQFF,TGTGCCAGCAGTGAAGGTCTAAGACCAACCTACAATGAGCAGTTCTTC
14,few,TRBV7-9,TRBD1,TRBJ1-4,CASSLAGGDEKLFF,TGTGCCAGCAGCTTAGCAGGGGGCGATGAAAAACTGTTTTTT
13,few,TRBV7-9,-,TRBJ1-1,CASRGRERTEAFF,TGTGCCAGCAGGGGCCGAGAGAGGACTGAAGCTTTCTTT
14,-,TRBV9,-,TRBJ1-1,CASSVSSKDTEAFF,TGTGCCAGCAGCGTATCCTCGAAGGACACTGAAGCTTTCTTT
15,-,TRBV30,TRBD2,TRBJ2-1,CAWSVSGGPRNEQFF,TGTGCCTGGAGTGTATCGGGAGGGCCACGCAATGAGCAGTTCTTC
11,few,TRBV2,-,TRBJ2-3,CARSTSDTQYF,TGTGCCCGCTCTACCTCAGATACGCAGTATTTT
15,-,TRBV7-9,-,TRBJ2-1,CASSLEGTNNREQFF,TGTGCCAGCAGCTTAGAAGGGACCAACAACCGTGAGCAGTTCTTC
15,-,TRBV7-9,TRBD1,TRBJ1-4,CASRYGQATNEKLFF,TGTGCCAGCAGGTACGGACAGGCAACTAATGAAAAACTGTTTTTT
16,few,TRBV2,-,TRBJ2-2,CASTDARGGNTGELFF,TGTGCCAGCACCGATGCGAGGGGCGGGAACACCGGGGAGCTGTTTTTT
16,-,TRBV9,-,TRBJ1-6,CASSVGSGQPNSPLHF,TGTGCCAGCAGCGTAGGGTCAGGGCAGCCGAATTCACCCCTCCACTTT
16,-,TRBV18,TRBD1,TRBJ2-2,CASSAQGAGDTGELFF,TGTGCCAGCTCCGCCCAGGGGGCCGGGGACACCGGGGAGCTGTTTTTT
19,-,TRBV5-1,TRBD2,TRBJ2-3,CASSSRRTSGRRGTDTQYF,TGCGCCAGCAGCAGCCGGCGGACTAGCGGGAGACGGGGCACAGATACGCAGTATTTT
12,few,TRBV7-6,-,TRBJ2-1,CASSSLGVEQFF,TGTGCCAGCAGCTCCCTCGGCGTTGAGCAGTTCTTC
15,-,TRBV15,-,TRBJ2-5,CATSQPLGGQETQYF,TGTGCCACCAGCCAACCTCTAGGAGGGCAAGAGACCCAGTACTTC
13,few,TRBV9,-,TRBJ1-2,CASSVGAAYGYTF,TGTGCCAGCAGCGTAGGGGCAGCCTATGGCTACACCTTC
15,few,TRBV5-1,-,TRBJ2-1,CASSLKASADNEQFF,TGCGCCAGCAGCTTGAAGGCTAGCGCCGACAATGAGCAGTTCTTC
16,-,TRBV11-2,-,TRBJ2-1,CASSLESSRLGHEQFF,TGTGCCAGCAGCTTAGAATCGAGTAGGCTGGGGCATGAGCAGTTCTTC
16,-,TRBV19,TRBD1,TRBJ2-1,CASSSRQGSSYNEQFF,TGTGCCAGTAGTTCGCGACAGGGCAGCTCCTACAATGAGCAGTTCTTC
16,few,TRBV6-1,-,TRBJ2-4,CASSEFASVAKNIQYF,TGTGCCAGCAGTGAATTCGCGTCGGTAGCCAAAAACATTCAGTACTTC
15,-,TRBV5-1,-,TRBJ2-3,CASGPLGSPTDTQYF,TGCGCCAGCGGCCCTTTGGGATCGCCCACAGATACGCAGTATTTT
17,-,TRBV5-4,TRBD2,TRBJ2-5,CASSLGLAGGPGETQYF,TGTGCCAGCAGCTTGGGACTAGCGGGAGGGCCGGGAGAGACCCAGTACTTC